Listed here are 2 T cell receptor beta chains from one sample, sequenced in a study of regulatory T cells in long-lasting Graves disease. The time point: newly diagnosed GD, antithyroid drugs for less than 3 months. The TCR library was prepared using RNA isolated from PBMCs. Both iRepertoire HTBI primers and Arm-PCR of CDR3 regions were used to build the TCR beta libraries. TCRdb re-derived calls from the multiplex PCR reads in MiXCR, one entry per CDR3 protein. The table includes a few hundred thousand distinct CDR3 sequences, about 17% detected once. The source was peripheral blood mononuclear cells (PBMCs), collected at new diagnosis, from a patient treated with antithyroid drugs. These receptors were collected from a female donor with Graves disease.

This clonotype was found a few times. This chain uses TRBV6-1 with TRBJ2-5; D is possibly TRBD2 (5 bases). Between the trimmed V and J ends, which lost 7 bases and 5 bases, there was a span of 20 bases. The CDR3 sequence is 15 residues long. Germline CDR1 reads MNHNS; CDR2 reads SASEGT. This chain's CDR3 is CASTQWMGVRETQYF. The DNA for the CDR3 is TGTGCCAGCACCCAATGGATGGGAGTCCGGGAGACCCAGTACTTC.

This clonotype was seen at least ten times. DNA of the CDR3: TGTGCCAGCAGCCACCGAGGGGGGGACACTGAAGCTTTCTTT. Protein sequence: CASSHRGGDTEAFF. The V gene is TRBV6-1, the J gene TRBJ1-1; D perhaps matches TRBD1 (6 bases). The CDR3 runs to 14 residues. Germline V gene lookup returns CDR1 MNHNS and CDR2 SASEGT. Trimming took off 6 bases at V and 3 bases at J, with 14 bases between the two ends.